This T cell receptor (beta chain) was obtained from a study of T cells after yellow fever vaccination. Via MiXCR, TCRdb re-called the 5' RACE reads, giving one row per CDR3 protein. The sample lists 300,000 to 450,000 distinct CDR3 sequences; around 8.1% were seen once. This clonotype appeared many times. Germline V gene sequence: CDR1 SGHTA, CDR2 FQGTGA. This CDR3 spans 15 amino acids. V lost 3 bases and J 1 base, leaving 12 bases between the germline ends. V usage is TRBV7-3 and J usage is TRBJ1-1; possible D gene TRBD1, 5 bases. This clonotype originated in a man aged 18 to 29 who received the YFV17D yellow fever vaccine. Sequences were derived from PBMCs, sampled roughly 45 days after the first yellow fever vaccination. In DNA form, the CDR3 reads TGTGCCAGCAGCTTGGGGGGGGTCACGAACACTGAAGCTTTCTTT. It specifies CASSLGGVTNTEAFF.